The present entry profiles one T cell receptor beta chain with its context. Its antigen is still unknown. No base-level quality is on record; no much larger clone is a single base apart. The library was made by the immunoSEQ multiplex PCR assay. TCRdb's version of the immuneACCESS table is confined to in-frame rearrangements and falls short of the full clone set. An unresolved V gene accounts for under half of the shortfall where checked; the remainder is of unknown origin. The sample has more than 75,000 clones on record, around 85% of them singletons. The ten most abundant clones make up roughly 4.5% of the sample. This record comes from a study of technical replicates of blood from a few donors (dated by TCRdb to 2017 to 2019). The sequencing input was PBMCs. The clonotype was recovered from a human donor in good health. Some clones in this sample may be carry-over from other donors' samples.

The CDR3 protein is CASSLIGRLDGYTF. In nucleotides, the sequence is TGTGCCAGCAGCTTAATTGGCAGGTTGGATGGCTACACCTTC. This sequence uses TRBV7-2 and TRBJ1-2, with the D gene too uncertain to name. Relative to germline, V is 2 bases shorter and J is 6 bases shorter, with 13 bases between their ends. The CDR3 has 14 amino acids, counting the end cysteine and phenylalanine. Only the CDR3 portion is preserved as DNA: 42 bases, with reading frame beginning at the first base. From the germline V gene, CDR1 is SGHTA and CDR2 is FQGNSA.